This record covers a single TCR beta chain. The data are from a study of cytomegalovirus exposure and HLA in healthy donors. V lost 3 bases, J lost 0 bases, and 9 bases lay in between. The CDR3 runs to 14 residues. Germline CDR1 is KGHSH and CDR2 is LQKENI. Use of 60 Vbeta and 13 Jbeta primers characterized the PCR. Profiled with immunoSEQ multiplex PCR; TCRdb holds only in-frame clones, not every one. Its clone listing holds over 75,000 clones. This receptor was identified in a man aged 50-59 years in good health and CMV-seronegative. Sequences were obtained from PBMCs. The rearrangement links TRBV18 to TRBJ2-7; D is perhaps TRBD1 (6 bases). CDR3 region: CASSPRTDSYEQYF. The CDR3 DNA is TGTGCCAGCTCACCTCGGACAGACTCCTACGAGCAGTACTTC.